This note documents a single T cell receptor (beta chain) sequence. Its antigen is unidentified. This entry is derived from a study of T cell repertoires in aging, cancer and after chemotherapy. TRB rearrangements spanning V, D and J were amplified using mixed TRB-A/B primers. TCRdb called the multiplex PCR reads again in MiXCR, with one record for every CDR3 protein. The sample consists of about 6,300 distinct CDR3 sequences, 35% of them appearing once. Amplification of TCR beta used genomic DNA extracted from peripheral blood. This CDR3 has 13 residues. Trimming removed 6 bases at V and 5 bases at J, with 13 bases between. Study results and limitations: Compared with age-matched healthy donors, untreated hematological or solid cancer patients showed higher blood TCR clonality.

The source of this sequence is a human donor in good health. The material sequenced was blood. This sequence joins TRBV12-3 or TRBV12-4 and TRBJ2-5; weak D call: TRBD2 (7 bases). This CDR3 reads CASRREGGETQYF. As DNA, the CDR3 is TGTGCCAGCAGGAGGGAGGGGGGGGAGACCCAGTACTTC.